The 6 T cell receptor beta chains below come from one sample, sequenced in a study of a mutant IDH1 vaccine in newly diagnosed glioma (dated by TCRdb to 2020 to 2023). The antigens of these receptors remain unknown. Libraries came from the immunoSEQ multiplex PCR assay. TCRdb retrieved this table from immuneACCESS and kept in-frame rearrangements only. Not all clones are present; in checked studies, unresolved V genes account for under half, and no reason is known for the remainder. The sample records roughly 54,000 clones, around 80% of which are singletons. The ten largest clonotypes hold under 4.5% of the sample. The time point label corresponds to: week 35, safety follow-up. A 20-mer mutant IDH1 peptide at 300 micrograms in Montanide made up each vaccine dose, which was injected subcutaneously together with topical imiquimod. Sequences were derived from PBMCs, sampled from a glioma patient whose treatment included an IDH1 peptide vaccine. The receptors stem from a woman aged 18-35 years with glioma.

Details on this clone: Other DNA sequences of this sample code for an identical CDR3. The chain uses TRBV7-2 and TRBJ1-5; no firm D call. This CDR3 contains 14 residues. Trimming cost V 1 base and J 4 bases, with 8 bases left between them. The germline gives CDR1 SGHTA, CDR2 FQGNSA. CDR3 residues: CASSLGGRNQPQHF. In DNA, the CDR3 is TGTGCCAGCAGCTTAGGAGGGCGAAATCAGCCCCAGCATTTT.

This chain joins TRBV6-1 and TRBJ1-1; no reliable D call. The length of the CDR3 is 14 residues. Germline V lookup: CDR1 MNHNS, CDR2 SASEGT. With 3 bases removed from V and 5 bases from J, the gap between germline ends came to 13 bases. CDR3 nucleotide sequence: TGTGCCAGCAGTGATATTTCGGGGAGGACTGAAGCTTTCTTT. The encoded protein is CASSDISGRTEAFF.

The chain uses TRBV7-2 and TRBJ2-3; 8 nucleotides match TRBD2. The CDR3 has 16 residues. Germline assignment: CDR1 SGHTA and CDR2 FQGNSA. The ends lost 1 base at V and 2 bases at J; junction bases unmatched: 5. The CDR3 loop is CASSLGAGGLTDTQYF. Here the CDR3 DNA reads TGTGCCAGCAGCTTAGGGGCGGGGGGCCTCACAGATACGCAGTATTTT.

This clone was observed once. This sequence joins TRBV7-2 and TRBJ1-1; D might be TRBD1 (6 bases). The germline gives CDR1 SGHTA, CDR2 FQGNSA. The CDR3 sequence is 16 residues long. Trimming cost V 0 bases and J 2 bases, with 13 bases left between them. The CDR3 coding sequence is TGTGCCAGCAGCTTAGCGAGGCAGGGGTTTAACACTGAAGCTTTCTTT. Protein sequence: CASSLARQGFNTEAFF.

This chain uses TRBV7-6 with TRBJ2-3; D is perhaps TRBD1 (6 bases). This CDR3 spans 15 amino acids. Germline CDR1 is SGHVS and CDR2 is FNYEAQ. V lost 6 bases and J 4 bases, leaving 17 bases between the germline ends. The CDR3 is CASRLDSGPADTQYF. As DNA, the CDR3 is TGTGCCAGCAGGCTGGACAGCGGTCCTGCAGATACGCAGTATTTT. The variable domain in full, with the rest retrieved from reference TRBV7-6 and TRBJ2-3, is GAGVSQSPRYKVTKRGQDVALRCDPISGHVSLYWYRQALGQGPEFLTYFNYEAQQDKSGLPNDRFSAERPEGSISTLTIQRTEQRDSAMYRCASRLDSGPADTQYFGPGTRLTVL.

Only a few counts were recorded for this clone. The chain couples TRBV5-1 to TRBJ1-1, with a weak D call TRBD1 (6 bases). This CDR3 is built from 15 residues. The germline V gene encodes CDR1 SGHRS and CDR2 YFSETQ. V was cut by 4 bases and J by 4 bases, with 17 bases left in between. The CDR3 is CASSGELQGITEAFF. Here the CDR3 DNA reads TGCGCCAGCAGCGGGGAACTACAGGGAATCACTGAAGCTTTCTTT.